This is a list of T cell receptor beta chains from one sample in a study of type 1 regulatory T cells. TCRdb re-called the reads through MiXCR, storing one row per CDR3 protein. The data contain approximately 90,000 distinct CDR3 sequences, 30% to 35% of them seen just once; the ten biggest clones take up 2.2%. The sequenced sample consisted of CD4+ T cells, either the whole sample or a sorted fraction (not recorded which). These receptors all stem from a human donor in good health. Each CDR3 is given with its conserved first and last residue. A D gene is named only where the DNA matches it firmly. For some rows the clone size is stated as once, few or many, or as a class when expanded; others skip it.

CDR3aa	CDR3nt	v_gene	d_gene	j_gene	abundance
CASSQGTSGKFQETQYF	TGTGCCAGCAGCCAGGGGACTAGCGGGAAGTTTCAAGAGACCCAGTACTTC	TRBV9	TRBD2	TRBJ2-5	NA
CASSDNRGRAEAFF	TGTGCCAGTAGTGATAACAGGGGTAGGGCTGAAGCTTTCTTT	TRBV19	TRBD1	TRBJ1-1	NA
CASGLDPAGPYGYTF	TGTGCTAGTGGTTTGGATCCGGCCGGCCCTTATGGCTACACCTTC	TRBV12-5	NA	TRBJ1-2	NA
CASSQGDRDVYEQYF	TGCGCCAGCAGCCAAGGGGATAGGGACGTCTACGAGCAGTACTTC	TRBV4-1	NA	TRBJ2-7	NA
CATSALPGAGGPRGHEQFF	TGTGCCACCAGTGCTCTCCCCGGGGCGGGAGGGCCGCGTGGGCATGAGCAGTTCTTC	TRBV24-1	TRBD2	TRBJ2-1	NA
CASSRTSGGETQYF	TGTGCCAGCAGCCGGACTAGCGGGGGAGAGACCCAGTACTTC	TRBV11-1	TRBD2	TRBJ2-5	NA
CSVEERALLGYEQYF	TGCAGCGTTGAGGAGCGTGCACTCCTCGGGTACGAGCAGTACTTC	TRBV29-1	NA	TRBJ2-7	few
CSAVDHGQSQPQHF	TGCAGTGCTGTGGACCATGGCCAAAGTCAGCCCCAGCATTTT	TRBV20-1	NA	TRBJ1-5	NA
CATSPEGETSTDTQYF	TGTGCCACCAGTCCAGAGGGGGAAACTAGCACAGATACGCAGTATTTT	TRBV24-1	NA	TRBJ2-3	few
CSSSPDGRGIQYF	TGCAGTTCGAGCCCGGACGGCCGCGGCATTCAGTACTTC	TRBV20-1	NA	TRBJ2-4	NA
CASSLDWAVNEQYF	TGTGCCAGCAGCTTAGACTGGGCGGTAAACGAGCAGTACTTC	TRBV7-8	NA	TRBJ2-7	few
CSARVPPRDRGQELLRFEQFF	TGCAGTGCTAGAGTCCCCCCCCGGGACAGGGGGCAGGAGCTTCTCCGGTTCGAGCAGTTCTTC	TRBV20-1	TRBD1	TRBJ2-1	few
CASSIGGTSYNEQFF	TGTGCCAGTAGTATAGGCGGTACCTCCTACAATGAGCAGTTCTTC	TRBV19	NA	TRBJ2-1	NA
CASSRDNTGELFF	TGTGCCAGCAGTAGGGATAACACCGGGGAGCTGTTTTTT	TRBV12-3/TRBV12-4	NA	TRBJ2-2	NA
CSVRRSSYEQYF	TGCAGCGTTCGAAGAAGCTCCTACGAGCAGTACTTC	TRBV29-1	NA	TRBJ2-7	NA